Following are 13 T cell receptor beta chains from one sample sequenced in a study of T cell responses to AZD1222 COVID-19 vaccine. TCRdb's table, derived via immunoSEQ multiplex PCR, lists solely in-frame clones and lacks some. The data hold about 150,000 clones, with 90% to 95% observed a single time. The input for sequencing was peripheral blood, taken 28 days after the second AZD1222 dose. These TCRs come from an adult who received the AZD1222 COVID-19 vaccine.

The chain employs TRBV5-1 and TRBJ2-1; the D gene is possibly TRBD2 (6 bases). Germline V gives CDR1 SGHRS, CDR2 YFSETQ. Trimming took 0 bases from V and 4 from J, leaving 8 bases between them. The CDR3 spans 14 residues. The CDR3 spells CASSLVGGYNEQFF. DNA of the CDR3: TGCGCCAGCAGCTTGGTGGGGGGATACAATGAGCAGTTCTTC.

This clone appeared once. Given a much more abundant clone one base away, this may be a read error. Other nucleotide sequences in the sample specify the same CDR3. The CDR3 nucleotides read TGTGCCAGCAGTTTAACAGATACGCAGTATTTT. This codes for CASSLTDTQYF. V and J are TRBV12-3 or TRBV12-4 and TRBJ2-3; D is unresolved. This CDR3 comprises 11 residues. V was pared by 2 bases and J by 3 bases, with 0 bases between.

The chain links TRBV11-3 to TRBJ2-1, with D perhaps matching TRBD2 (6 bases). V was pared by 1 base and J by 6 bases, with 7 bases between. The length of the CDR3 is 13 residues. Germline V gene sequence: CDR1 SGHNT, CDR2 YENEEA. This chain's CDR3 is CASSLGDFNEQFF. The CDR3 coding sequence is TGTGCCAGCAGCTTAGGGGACTTCAATGAGCAGTTCTTC.

The gene calls are TRBV2 and TRBJ1-1; D uncertain. This CDR3 is built from 13 residues. The germline gives CDR1 SNHLY, CDR2 FYNNEI. Trimming removed 5 bases from V and 0 bases from J, with 7 bases in between. CDR3 loop: CASSPDLNTEAFF. The CDR3 DNA follows: TGTGCCAGCAGTCCCGACCTGAACACTGAAGCTTTCTTT.

The chain is built from TRBV10-2 and TRBJ1-5, with TRBD1 identical over 7 bases. Trimming took 0 bases from V and 7 from J; bases not matched to a gene: 3. CDR3 length: 14 amino acids. From germline, CDR1 is WSHSY and CDR2 SAAADI. CDR3 nucleotide sequence: TGCGCCAGCAGTGAGTCCGACAGGGCACAGCCCCAGCATTTT. It encodes CASSESDRAQPQHF.

This chain connects TRBV7-9 to TRBJ1-1, with no clear D. The length of the CDR3 is 13 residues. Deletions cut 2 bases from V and 0 bases from J, with 4 bases between. Per germline, CDR1 SEHNR and CDR2 FQNEAQ (reference sequence). Here the CDR3 reads CASSLQMNTEAFF. CDR3 nucleotide sequence: TGTGCCAGCAGCTTACAAATGAACACTGAAGCTTTCTTT.

In this sample, this clone turned up once. Written as DNA, the CDR3 is TGTGCCACCAGTGACCCAGGAGACAGGGAGGCTCCACAAGAGACCCAGTACTTC. Amino acid sequence: CATSDPGDREAPQETQYF. The gene calls are TRBV24-1 and TRBJ2-5; possibly TRBD1 for D (7 bases). The CDR3 consists of 18 residues. Germline V gene sequence: CDR1 KGHDR, CDR2 SFDVKD. V lost 4 bases to trimming and J lost 2 bases, with 22 bases between them.

The rearrangement uses TRBV3-1 (or the pseudogene TRBV3-2) and TRBJ1-1, with a tentative D call TRBD1 (6 bases). The CDR3 is 15 amino acids. Trimming took 0 bases from V and 11 from J, leaving 19 bases between them. Germline loops: CDR1 LGHDT, CDR2 YNNKEL (reference sequence). CDR3 coding DNA: TGTGCCAGCAGCCAAGAAGGGGCTCTGGCAGGGGTGGCTTTCTTT. This codes for CASSQEGALAGVAFF.

The rearrangement links TRBV7-9 to TRBJ2-1; 7 nucleotides match TRBD2. After removal of 1 base from V and 13 bases from J, the junction contained 13 bases not matched to a gene. Germline CDR1 is SEHNR and CDR2 is FQNEAQ (reference sequence). The CDR3 has 15 residues. The CDR3 sequence: CASSLVAGVGQSQFF. The CDR3 DNA sequence: TGTGCCAGCAGCTTAGTTGCGGGAGTGGGGCAAAGCCAGTTCTTC.

This clone was recorded only once. Written as DNA, the CDR3 is TGTGCCAGCAGCGTAGAGTTTAACGGGGGGTGGAATGAGCAGTTCTTC. Its translation is CASSVEFNGGWNEQFF. The chain joins TRBV9 to TRBJ2-1; the match to TRBD2 covers 7 bases. The germline V gene encodes CDR1 SGDLS and CDR2 YYNGEE. V shed 0 bases and J 7 bases; nucleotides not matched to a gene: 10. The CDR3 length is 16 residues.

Turning to this clone: The CDR3 carries no conserved terminal phenylalanine or tryptophan, so it likely arises from a read error. Because the CDR3's place on the DNA is in doubt, the DNA is left out and the CDR3 is given as listed by TCRdb. CDR3 loop: CASSQRRGRDSG. The chain joins TRBV4-2 to TRBJ1-1; no DNA check was done on the table's D call, TRBD1. The CDR3 length is 12 residues, termini included. The germline CDR1 and CDR2 sequences are LGHNA and YNFKEQ.

The genes are TRBV4-1 and TRBJ1-2, with 9 nucleotides matching TRBD1. The V gene's germline CDR1 is MGHRA and CDR2 YSYEKL. The CDR3 is 13 amino acids. V trimming: 4 bases; J trimming: 8 bases; junction bases outside the gene matches: 5. The CDR3 protein is CASSLWTGAGYTF. The CDR3 DNA follows: TGCGCCAGCAGCCTCTGGACAGGGGCAGGCTACACCTTC.

The genes are TRBV30 and TRBJ1-5; D unresolved. Germline values: CDR1 GTSNPN, CDR2 SVGIG (reference sequence). Between the trimmed V and J ends, which lost 5 bases and 1 base, there was a span of 3 bases. The CDR3 has 11 amino acids. CDR3 sequence (DNA): TGTGCCTGGGGAAGCAATCAGCCCCAGCATTTT. It encodes CAWGSNQPQHF.